Sequencing of this TCR beta chain was carried out in a study of blood T cells in healthy people across ages. The authors ran a second PCR of 7 to 11 cycles using a sample-barcoded 5' primer and a J-beta primer mix. TCRdb independently ran MiXCR on the 5' RACE reads; one entry per CDR3 protein. The repertoire holds about 1.4 million distinct CDR3 sequences, with roughly 60% as singletons. The CDR3 has 18 amino acids. J lost 1 base, V lost 3 bases, and 14 bases had no gene match. Sample: blood. The TCR originated in a young man in good health. The genes are TRBV12-3 or TRBV12-4 and TRBJ2-7, with 8 bases that match TRBD2. CDR3 protein: CASSFMSGGTPSSYEQYF. The CDR3, as DNA: TGTGCCAGCAGTTTTATGTCGGGGGGGACCCCCTCTTCCTACGAGCAGTACTTC.